The source of this T cell receptor beta chain is a study of blood T cell repertoires in COVID-19. In the original analysis: Reference gene primers were amplified, and this amplification served to estimate nucleated cell counts. Assay: immunoSEQ multiplex PCR; the TCRdb copy retains only in-frame clones and omits some. The V and J calls and the clone size are those of that table, but D and trimming were determined from the DNA. This repertoire shows 110,000 to 150,000 clones, around 89% found once; its top ten account for less than 3%. Trimming left V 1 base short and J 8 bases short, with 26 bases between. Per germline, CDR1 GTSNPN and CDR2 SVGIG (reference sequence). CDR3 length equals 17 residues.

The gene calls are TRBV30 and TRBJ1-2; D not resolved. Sequencing input: peripheral blood. The origin of this receptor is a man aged 55 to 70 with active or convalescent COVID-19. The DNA of the CDR3 is TGTGCCTGGAGTGCCGCGGGAAGGAGCTACAACTTAAGGGGCTACACCTTC. Amino acids: CAWSAAGRSYNLRGYTF.